The following is a T cell receptor (beta chain) sequence with its context. Its antigen is currently unknown. The germline gene is not matched at one end of the junction; a read error may be the cause. Germline CDR1 is SGHTA and CDR2 is FQGNSA. The CDR3 length is 13 residues. The sample belongs to a study of T cell repertoires in cytomegalovirus infection. The wider study: Indications came from public TCR beta signatures; they pointed to CMV infection and to a matching HLA type.

One entry per CDR3 protein, called by TCRdb with MiXCR from the reads. The data show about 700,000 distinct CDR3 sequences, with around a third seen just once and around a sixth held by the top ten. Sequenced material: cultured PBMCs, taken from culture after CMV antigen stimulation. The rearrangement links TRBV7-2 to TRBJ2-7; 9 nucleotides line up with TRBD2. The clonotype was recovered from a human donor in good health (CMV status not recorded). Some clones in this sample may be carry-over from other donors' samples. The CDR3 region is CASSVASGTEQYF. DNA of the CDR3: TGTGCCAGCAGCGTAGCTAGCGGGACCGAGCAGTACTTC.